One sample yielded the 6 T cell receptor beta chains listed below, sequenced in a study of immune evolution from preneoplasia to lung adenocarcinoma. Assay: immunoSEQ multiplex PCR; the TCRdb copy retains only in-frame clones and omits some. The sample records under 4,500 clones, more than 60% being singletons. The sample comprised FFPE atypical adenomatous hyperplasia tissue from the lung. Subset of the sample: atypical adenomatous hyperplasia (AAH), lung preneoplasia. The receptors stem from a person between 70 and 80 years old with lung adenocarcinoma.

This clone was seen only a few times. The chain carries TRBV5-1 and TRBJ2-7; TRBD2 is a possible D gene (5 bases). CDR1 and CDR2 from the germline V gene are SGHRS and YFSETQ. With 4 bases removed from V and 6 bases from J, the gap between germline ends came to 20 bases. The CDR3 is 15 residues long. The CDR3 DNA reads TGCGCCAGCAGCCCCGGAGGCCTTCTCTCGGGCGAGCAGTACTTC. It codes for CASSPGGLLSGEQYF. The full variable domain, in which reference TRBV5-1 and TRBJ2-7 provide the parts outside the CDR3, is KAGVTQTPRYLIKTRGQQVTLSCSPISGHRSVSWYQQTPGQGLQFLFEYFSETQRNKGNFPGRFSGRQFSNSRSEMNVSTLELGDSALYLCASSPGGLLSGEQYFGPGTRLTVT.

This chain uses TRBV2 with TRBJ2-7; 8 bases are shared with TRBD1. The CDR3 consists of 14 residues. Germline CDR1 SNHLY, CDR2 FYNNEI. V gave up 4 bases and J gave up 4 bases; unmatched junction bases: 6. The CDR3 loop is CASSADRVEYEQYF. DNA of the CDR3: TGTGCCAGCAGTGCGGACAGGGTCGAATACGAGCAGTACTTC.

This chain links TRBV7-2 with TRBJ2-7; no clear D gene. Trimming cost V 0 bases and J 1 base, with 7 bases left between them. The CDR3 spans 14 residues. Germline CDR1 is SGHTA and CDR2 is FQGNSA. The CDR3 is CASSLAMGSYEQYF. The CDR3 bases are TGTGCCAGCAGCTTAGCAATGGGTTCCTACGAGCAGTACTTC.

The rearrangement joins TRBV10-1 to TRBJ2-2; D is ambiguous. Germline loops: CDR1 WNHNN, CDR2 SYGVQD (reference sequence). The CDR3 is 14 amino acids. The ends were cut back, 4 bases at V and 0 bases at J, with 6 bases in the middle. The CDR3 nucleotides read TGCGCCAGCAGTGTGCATACGAACACCGGGGAGCTGTTTTTT. Translated: CASSVHTNTGELFF.

The chain carries TRBV7-8 and TRBJ2-1; 7 bases are shared with TRBD2. The J segment lost 4 bases and the V segment lost 5 bases, leaving 5 bases of the junction unmatched. This CDR3 is built from 14 residues. Germline CDR1 SGHVS, CDR2 FQNEAQ. The CDR3 nucleotides are TGTGCCAGCAGCCAAGGGACTACTTACAATGAGCAGTTCTTC. Its protein product is CASSQGTTYNEQFF. The full variable domain, with the rest looked up from reference TRBV7-8 and TRBJ2-1, is GAGVSQSPRYKVAKRGQDVALRCDPISGHVSLFWYQQALGQGPEFLTYFQNEAQLDKSGLPSDRFFAERPEGSVSTLKIQRTQQEDSAVYLCASSQGTTYNEQFFGPGTRLTVL.

V is TRBV7-9 and J is TRBJ1-4; the match to TRBD1 covers 7 bases. This CDR3 has 14 residues. Trimming removed 6 bases from V and 8 bases from J; junction bases left unmatched: 9. CDR1 is SEHNR, CDR2 FQNEAQ, per germline (reference sequence). As DNA, the CDR3 is TGTGCCAGCAGGTATACGGGACAGACCGAAAAACTGTTTTTT. Its protein is CASRYTGQTEKLFF.